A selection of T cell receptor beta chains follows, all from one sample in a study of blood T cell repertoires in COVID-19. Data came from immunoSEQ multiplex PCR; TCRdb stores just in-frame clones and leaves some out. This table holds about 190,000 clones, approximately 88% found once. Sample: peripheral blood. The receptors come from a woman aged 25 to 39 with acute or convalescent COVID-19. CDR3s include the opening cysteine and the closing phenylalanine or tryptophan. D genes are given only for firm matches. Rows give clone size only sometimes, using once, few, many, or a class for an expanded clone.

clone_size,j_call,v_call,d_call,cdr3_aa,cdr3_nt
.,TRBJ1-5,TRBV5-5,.,CASSLDWGRGLNQPQHF,TGTGCCAGCAGCTTGGACTGGGGGCGGGGGTTGAATCAGCCCCAGCATTTT
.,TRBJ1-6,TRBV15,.,CATSRDPGGLGHNSPLHF,TGTGCCACCAGCAGAGACCCGGGAGGGTTGGGACATAATTCACCCCTCCACTTT
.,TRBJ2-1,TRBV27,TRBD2,CASSDSGTSGRGGSEQFF,TGTGCCAGCAGTGACTCCGGGACTAGCGGGAGAGGGGGGTCTGAGCAGTTCTTC
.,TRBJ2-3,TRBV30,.,CAWSVNARDTQYF,TGTGCCTGGAGTGTAAATGCGAGGGATACGCAGTATTTT
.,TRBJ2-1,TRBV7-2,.,CASSLTGTGNEQFF,TGTGCCAGCAGCTTAACCGGTACGGGTAATGAGCAGTTCTTC
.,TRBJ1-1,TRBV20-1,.,CSARTGAFF,TGCAGTGCTAGGACTGGAGCTTTCTTT
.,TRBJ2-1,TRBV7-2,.,CASRPPTNQGYNEQFF,TGTGCCAGCAGACCCCCGACAAACCAGGGTTACAATGAGCAGTTCTTC
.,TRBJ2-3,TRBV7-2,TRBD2,CASSGGTSRTDTQYF,TGTGCCAGCAGCGGAGGGACTAGCCGCACAGATACGCAGTATTTT
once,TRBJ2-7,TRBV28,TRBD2,CAINRREEIIF,TGTGCCATCAACCGGCGGGAGGAAATCATTTTC
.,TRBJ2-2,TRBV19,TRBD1,CASRRQGETGELFF,TGTGCCAGTAGAAGACAGGGGGAAACCGGGGAGCTGTTTTTT
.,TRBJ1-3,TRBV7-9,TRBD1,CASSRQGLGNTIYF,TGTGCCAGCAGCCGACAGGGTTTGGGAAACACCATATATTTT
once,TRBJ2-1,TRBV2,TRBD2,CASSEKGTSGIDEQFF,TGTGCCAGCAGTGAAAAGGGTACCAGCGGGATCGACGAGCAGTTCTTC
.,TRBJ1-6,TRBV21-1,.,CVDCDVSSYNSPLHF,TGTGTCGACTGTGACGTAAGCTCCTATAATTCACCCCTCCACTTT
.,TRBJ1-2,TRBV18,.,CASSPRGLPNYGYTF,TGTGCCAGCTCACCTAGGGGACTACCTAACTATGGCTACACCTTC
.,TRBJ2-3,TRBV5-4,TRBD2,CASSPNPGLAGGPGTDTQYF,TGTGCCAGCAGCCCTAACCCGGGACTAGCGGGAGGGCCTGGCACAGATACGCAGTATTTT
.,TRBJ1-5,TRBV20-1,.,CSASLSNQPQHF,TGCAGTGCTAGTCTTAGCAATCAGCCCCAGCATTTT
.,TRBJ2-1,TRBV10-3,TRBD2,CAISRLAGENEQFF,TGTGCCATCTCTAGGCTAGCGGGAGAGAATGAGCAGTTCTTC
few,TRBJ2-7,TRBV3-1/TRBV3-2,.,CASSLRDLSYEQYF,TGTGCCAGCAGCCTCAGGGACTTGTCCTACGAGCAGTACTTC
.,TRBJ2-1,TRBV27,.,CASSLWVGTRHNEQFF,TGTGCCAGCAGTCTTTGGGTGGGGACTCGCCACAATGAGCAGTTCTTC
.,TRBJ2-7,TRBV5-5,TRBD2,CASSPGLEGNEQYF,TGTGCCAGCAGTCCGGGACTAGAGGGAAATGAGCAGTACTTC
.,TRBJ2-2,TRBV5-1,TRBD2,CASQKRESNTGELFF,TGCGCCAGCCAAAAGCGGGAGTCGAACACCGGGGAGCTGTTTTTT
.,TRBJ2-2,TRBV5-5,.,CASSSRGGVGELFF,TGTGCCAGCAGCTCGAGGGGCGGGGTCGGGGAGCTGTTTTTT
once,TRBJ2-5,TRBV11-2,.,CASRGLETQYF,TGTGCCAGCCGAGGTTTGGAGACCCAGTACTTC
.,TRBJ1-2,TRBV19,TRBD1,CASRTGNYGYTF,TGTGCCAGCCGGACAGGGAACTATGGCTACACCTTC
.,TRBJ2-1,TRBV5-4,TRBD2,CASRSRAGGPHNEQFF,TGTGCCAGCAGATCCAGAGCGGGAGGGCCCCACAATGAGCAGTTCTTC
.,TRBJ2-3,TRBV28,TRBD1,CASSVRQGTDTQYF,TGTGCCAGCAGTGTCCGACAGGGAACAGATACGCAGTATTTT
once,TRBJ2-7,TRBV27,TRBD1,CASSLRDRDYEQYF,TGTGCCAGCAGTCTACGGGACAGAGACTACGAGCAGTACTTC
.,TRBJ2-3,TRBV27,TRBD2,CASSPLGLAQDTQYF,TGTGCCAGCAGTCCCCTGGGACTAGCGCAAGATACGCAGTATTTT
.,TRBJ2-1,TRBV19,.,CASSIGGFGMIAEEQFF,TGTGCCAGTAGTATAGGGGGATTCGGGATGATAGCAGAGGAGCAGTTCTTC
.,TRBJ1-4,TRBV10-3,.,CAISESRQENEKLFF,TGTGCCATCAGTGAGTCGAGACAGGAAAATGAAAAACTGTTTTTT
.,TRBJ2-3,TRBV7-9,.,CASWRGSSTDTQYF,TGTGCCAGCTGGCGGGGATCTAGCACAGATACGCAGTATTTT
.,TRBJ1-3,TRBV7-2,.,CASSLAYYSGNTIYF,TGTGCCAGCAGCTTAGCTTATTACTCTGGAAACACCATATATTTT
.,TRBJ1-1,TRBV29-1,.,CSAGTLNTEAFF,TGCAGCGCCGGGACACTTAACACTGAAGCTTTCTTT
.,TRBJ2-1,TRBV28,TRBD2,CASSLGTSGILLYEQFF,TGTGCCAGCAGCCTAGGGACTAGCGGGATTCTGTTATATGAGCAGTTCTTC
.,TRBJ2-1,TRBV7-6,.,CASSLLGGYSYNEQFF,TGTGCCAGCAGCTTGCTTGGGGGCTATTCCTACAATGAGCAGTTCTTC
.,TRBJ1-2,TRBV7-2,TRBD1,CASSPRTGPAYGYTF,TGTGCCAGCAGCCCTCGGACAGGGCCGGCCTATGGCTACACCTTC
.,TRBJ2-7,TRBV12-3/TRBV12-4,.,CASSLGRGQYF,TGTGCCAGCAGTTTGGGAAGGGGGCAGTACTTC
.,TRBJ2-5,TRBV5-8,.,CASITGLAETQYF,TGTGCCAGCATAACAGGGCTGGCGGAGACCCAGTACTTC
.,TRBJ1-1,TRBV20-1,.,CSARGVNRAFF,TGCAGTGCTAGAGGAGTTAATCGAGCTTTCTTT
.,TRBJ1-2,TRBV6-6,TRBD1,CASSYQEGAGGYTF,TGTGCCAGCAGTTACCAGGAGGGGGCCGGCGGCTACACCTTC
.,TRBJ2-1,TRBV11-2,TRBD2,CASQIAGEGGYNEQFF,TGTGCCAGCCAAATAGCGGGAGAGGGGGGCTACAATGAGCAGTTCTTC
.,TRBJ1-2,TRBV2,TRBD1,CASRQRTGQSGGYTF,TGTGCCAGCCGACAGAGGACAGGGCAGTCAGGAGGCTACACCTTC
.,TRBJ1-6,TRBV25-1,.,CASSGLNSPLHF,TGTGCCAGCAGTGGACTTAATTCACCCCTCCACTTT
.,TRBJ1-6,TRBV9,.,CANPRREGDNSPLHF,TGTGCCAACCCGAGGAGAGAGGGTGATAATTCACCCCTCCACTTT
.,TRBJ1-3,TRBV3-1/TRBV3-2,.,CASSQDQAFSGNTIYF,TGTGCCAGCAGCCAAGATCAGGCGTTCTCTGGAAACACCATATATTTT
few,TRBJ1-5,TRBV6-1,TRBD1,CASSDSRGISNQPQHF,TGTGCCAGCAGTGATTCCAGGGGGATCAGCAATCAGCCCCAGCATTTT
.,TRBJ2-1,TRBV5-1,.,CASSWRTDNEQFF,TGCGCCAGCAGCTGGCGGACAGACAATGAGCAGTTCTTC
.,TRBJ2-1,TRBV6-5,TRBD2,CASSSVRLAGANEQFF,TGTGCCAGCAGTTCCGTTCGACTAGCGGGAGCCAATGAGCAGTTCTTC
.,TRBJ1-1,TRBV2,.,CATSKEGRDTEAFF,TGTGCCACCTCCAAGGAGGGGAGGGACACTGAAGCTTTCTTT
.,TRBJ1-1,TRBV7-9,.,CASAGGGNTEAFF,TGTGCCAGCGCGGGGGGAGGGAACACTGAAGCTTTCTTT
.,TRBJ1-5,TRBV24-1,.,CATGPAGHNQPQHF,TGTGCCACCGGGCCGGCAGGCCACAATCAGCCCCAGCATTTT
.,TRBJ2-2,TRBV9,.,CASSTRLSDGITGELFF,TGTGCCAGCAGCACTCGTCTGAGTGACGGGATCACCGGGGAGCTGTTTTTT
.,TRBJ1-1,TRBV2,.,CARGRGTEAFF,TGTGCCAGGGGGAGGGGTACTGAAGCTTTCTTT
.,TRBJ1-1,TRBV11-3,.,CASSLELTNTEAFF,TGTGCCAGCAGCTTAGAACTTACGAACACTGAAGCTTTCTTT
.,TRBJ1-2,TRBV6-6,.,CASSYSGMHYGYTF,TGTGCCAGCAGTTATTCGGGAATGCACTATGGCTACACCTTC
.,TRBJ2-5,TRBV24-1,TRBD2,CATSDRGLAGETQYF,TGTGCCACCAGTGATCGGGGACTAGCGGGAGAGACCCAGTACTTC
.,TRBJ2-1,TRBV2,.,CASRRGTSSYNEQFF,TGTGCCAGCAGGCGCGGGACCAGCTCCTACAATGAGCAGTTCTTC
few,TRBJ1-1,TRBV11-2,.,CASSFQAAEAFF,TGTGCCAGCAGCTTCCAGGCAGCCGAAGCTTTCTTT
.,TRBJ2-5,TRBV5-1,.,CASSSGQTGETQYF,TGCGCCAGCAGCTCGGGACAAACTGGGGAGACCCAGTACTTC
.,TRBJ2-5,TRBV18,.,CASSAFRGEQETQYF,TGTGCCAGCTCAGCGTTCAGGGGAGAACAAGAGACCCAGTACTTC